These 7 T cell receptor beta chains came from one sample sequenced in a study of cytomegalovirus exposure and HLA in healthy donors. PCR involved 60 Vbeta and 13 Jbeta primers. Here immunoSEQ multiplex PCR was the method, and the copy in TCRdb shows in-frame clones only, minus some. The sample yields 130,000 or so clones, around 70% seen once. The sample consisted of PBMCs. These receptors all come from a middle-aged man in good health and CMV-seropositive.

The rearrangement uses TRBV29-1 and TRBJ2-3, with D possibly TRBD1 on 5 matching bases. V lost 6 bases, J lost 2 bases, and 12 bases lay in between. Germline V lookup: CDR1 SQVTM, CDR2 ANQGSEA. The CDR3 loop spans 13 amino acids. CDR3 amino acids: CSVAQVNTDTQYF. The CDR3 DNA sequence: TGCAGCGTCGCACAGGTTAACACAGATACGCAGTATTTT.

The rearrangement uses TRBV7-3 and TRBJ1-4; 8 bases are shared with TRBD1. CDR3 size: 18 residues. The germline gives CDR1 SGHTA, CDR2 FQGTGA. The trim removed 5 bases at V and 0 bases at J, leaving 11 bases unmatched. CDR3 in DNA: TGTGCCAGCAGCAAAAACCGACAGGGGCGGGCAACTAATGAAAAACTGTTTTTT. The encoded protein is CASSKNRQGRATNEKLFF.

The V gene is TRBV4-2, the J gene TRBJ1-1; TRBD1 aligns across 7 bases. The CDR3 spans 14 residues. V shed 0 bases and J 5 bases; nucleotides not matched to a gene: 3. The germline V gene has CDR1 LGHNA and CDR2 YNFKEQ. The CDR3, as DNA: TGTGCCAGCAGCCAAGACAGGGGGAGGACTGAAGCTTTCTTT. Translation gives CASSQDRGRTEAFF.

The chain recombines TRBV6-5 with TRBJ2-5; 14 nucleotides match TRBD2. CDR1 and CDR2 from the germline V gene are MNHEY and SVGAGI. This CDR3 contains 15 residues. Trimming at V came to 6 bases and at J to 5 bases, leaving 5 bases not matched to a gene. CDR3 nucleotide sequence: TGTGCCAGCAGCCGGACTAGCGGGGGGCTGGAGACCCAGTACTTC. This translates into CASSRTSGGLETQYF.

The rearrangement uses TRBV28 and TRBJ1-1; 9 nucleotides match TRBD1. The CDR3 spans 14 residues. Germline CDR1 MDHEN, CDR2 SYDVKM. V shed 8 bases and J 1 base; nucleotides not matched to a gene: 5. The CDR3 nucleotides are TGTGCCAGCGAGACAGGGGGTGAGAACACTGAAGCTTTCTTT. Protein product: CASETGGENTEAFF.

This sequence joins TRBV5-8 and TRBJ1-5; D gene ambiguous. CDR1 SGHTS and CDR2 YDEGEE come from the germline V gene. The CDR3 extends over 13 amino acids. The V gene lost 4 bases and the J gene lost 7 bases, with 12 bases spanning the gap. CDR3 amino acids: CASSLRPGQPQHF. The CDR3 DNA reads TGTGCCAGCAGCCTGAGACCGGGACAGCCCCAGCATTTT.

The chain employs TRBV2 and TRBJ2-3; 9 nucleotides align to TRBD2. Germline-derived CDR1 and CDR2 are SNHLY and FYNNEI. Unmatched junction bases numbered 3, after V lost 2 bases and J lost 3 bases. The CDR3 consists of 15 residues. The CDR3 here is CASSESSGITDTQYF. CDR3 nucleotide sequence: TGTGCCAGCAGTGAATCTAGCGGGATTACAGATACGCAGTATTTT.